The clone carrying this T cell receptor (beta chain) is a singleton in its sample. Its cognate antigen is unknown. This sample was taken from a study of T cell responses to AZD1222 COVID-19 vaccine. Study observations and caveats: A mostly white British donor set with more females was recruited, and clonal diversity was possibly underestimated. Reportedly, close to half of spike-specific TCRs are directed against unmutated variant regions.

The data were produced by immunoSEQ multiplex PCR, yet TCRdb's version contains in-frame clones alone and is incomplete. The sample shows approximately 170,000 clones, roughly 88% of them seen only once. Germline V gene lookup returns CDR1 KGHSH and CDR2 LQKENI. The CDR3 extends over 13 amino acids. The germline V and J ends were trimmed by 3 bases and 3 bases, with 8 bases remaining between them. This sequence joins TRBV18 and TRBJ1-2, with D hard to call. The sequenced sample was peripheral blood, obtained 28 days after the second AZD1222 dose. The receptor comes from an adult who received the AZD1222 COVID-19 vaccine. CDR3: CASSPDGDYGYTF. DNA for the CDR3: TGTGCCAGCTCACCCGACGGCGACTATGGCTACACCTTC.